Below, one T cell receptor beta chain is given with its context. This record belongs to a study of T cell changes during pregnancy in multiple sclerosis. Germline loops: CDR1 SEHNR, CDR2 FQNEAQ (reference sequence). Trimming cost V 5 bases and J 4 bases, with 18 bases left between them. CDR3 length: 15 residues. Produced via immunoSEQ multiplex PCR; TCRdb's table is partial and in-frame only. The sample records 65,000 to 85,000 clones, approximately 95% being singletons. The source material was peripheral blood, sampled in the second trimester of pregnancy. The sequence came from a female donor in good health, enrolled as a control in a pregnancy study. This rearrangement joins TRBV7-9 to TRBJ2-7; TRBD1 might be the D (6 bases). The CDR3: CASSRAGTQKYEQYF. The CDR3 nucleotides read TGTGCCAGCAGCCGAGCCGGGACACAAAAGTACGAGCAGTACTTC.